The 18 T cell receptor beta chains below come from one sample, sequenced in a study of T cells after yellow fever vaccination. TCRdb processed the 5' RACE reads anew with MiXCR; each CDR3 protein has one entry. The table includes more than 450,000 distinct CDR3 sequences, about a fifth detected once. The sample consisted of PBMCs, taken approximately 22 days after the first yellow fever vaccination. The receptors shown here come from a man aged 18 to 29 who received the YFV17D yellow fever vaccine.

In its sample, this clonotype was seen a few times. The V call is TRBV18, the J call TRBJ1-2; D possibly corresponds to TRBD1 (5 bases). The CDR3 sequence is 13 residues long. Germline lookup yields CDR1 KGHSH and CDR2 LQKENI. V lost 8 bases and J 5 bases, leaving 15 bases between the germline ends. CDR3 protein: CASRDSSFYGYTF. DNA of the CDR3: TGTGCCAGCCGAGACAGCTCCTTTTATGGCTACACCTTC. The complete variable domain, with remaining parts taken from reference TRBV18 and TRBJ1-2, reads NAGVMQNPRHLVRRRGQEARLRCSPMKGHSHVYWYRQLPEEGLKFMVYLQKENIIDESGMPKERFSAEFPKEGPSILRIQQVVRGDSAAYFCASRDSSFYGYTFGSGTRLTVV.

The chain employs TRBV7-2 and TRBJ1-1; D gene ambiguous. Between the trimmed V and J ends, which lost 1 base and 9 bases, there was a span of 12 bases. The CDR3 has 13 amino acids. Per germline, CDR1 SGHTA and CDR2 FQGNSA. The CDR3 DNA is TGTGCCAGCAGCTTAGGGGTTGGTCGTAAAGCTTTCTTT. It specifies CASSLGVGRKAFF.

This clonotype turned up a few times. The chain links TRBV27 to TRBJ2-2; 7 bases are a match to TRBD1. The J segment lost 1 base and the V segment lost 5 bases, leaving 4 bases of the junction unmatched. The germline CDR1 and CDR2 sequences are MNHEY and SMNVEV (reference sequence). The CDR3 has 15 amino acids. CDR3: CASSPTGVNTGELFF. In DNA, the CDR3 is TGTGCCAGCAGTCCCACAGGGGTGAACACCGGGGAGCTGTTTTTT.

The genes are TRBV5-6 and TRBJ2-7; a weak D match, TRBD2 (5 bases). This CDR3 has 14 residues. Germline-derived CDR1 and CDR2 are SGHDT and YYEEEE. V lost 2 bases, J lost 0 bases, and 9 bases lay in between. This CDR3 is CASSFGVNSYEQYF. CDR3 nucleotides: TGTGCCAGCAGCTTCGGGGTTAACTCCTACGAGCAGTACTTC.

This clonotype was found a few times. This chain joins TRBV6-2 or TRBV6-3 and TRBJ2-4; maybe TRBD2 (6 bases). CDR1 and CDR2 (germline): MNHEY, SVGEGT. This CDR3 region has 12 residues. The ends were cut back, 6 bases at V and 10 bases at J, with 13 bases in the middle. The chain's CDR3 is CASSAGPNIQYF. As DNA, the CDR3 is TGTGCCAGCAGCGCGGGACCGAATATTCAGTACTTC.

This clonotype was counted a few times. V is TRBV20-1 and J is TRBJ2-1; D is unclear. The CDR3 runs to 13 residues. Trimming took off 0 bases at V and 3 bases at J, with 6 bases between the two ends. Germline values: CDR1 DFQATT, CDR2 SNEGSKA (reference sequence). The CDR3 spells CSARDRNYNEQFF. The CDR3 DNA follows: TGCAGTGCTAGAGATAGAAACTACAATGAGCAGTTCTTC.

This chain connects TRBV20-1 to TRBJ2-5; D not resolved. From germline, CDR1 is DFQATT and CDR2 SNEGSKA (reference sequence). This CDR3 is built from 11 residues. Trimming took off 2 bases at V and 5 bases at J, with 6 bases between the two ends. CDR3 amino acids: CSARPWETQYF. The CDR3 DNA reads TGCAGTGCTAGACCCTGGGAGACCCAGTACTTC.

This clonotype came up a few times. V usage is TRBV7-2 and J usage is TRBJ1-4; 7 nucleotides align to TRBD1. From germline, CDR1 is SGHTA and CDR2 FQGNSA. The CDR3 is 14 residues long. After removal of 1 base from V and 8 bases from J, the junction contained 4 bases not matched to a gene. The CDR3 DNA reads TGTGCCAGCAGCTTAGTAGGGGGCCCAGAAAAACTGTTTTTT. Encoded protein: CASSLVGGPEKLFF.

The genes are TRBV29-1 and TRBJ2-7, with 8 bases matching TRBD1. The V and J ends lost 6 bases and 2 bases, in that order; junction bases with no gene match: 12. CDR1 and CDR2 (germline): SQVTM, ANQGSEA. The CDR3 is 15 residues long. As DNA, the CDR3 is TGCAGCGTAGAACTTACCGGGACAGGAGCCTACGAGCAGTACTTC. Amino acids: CSVELTGTGAYEQYF.

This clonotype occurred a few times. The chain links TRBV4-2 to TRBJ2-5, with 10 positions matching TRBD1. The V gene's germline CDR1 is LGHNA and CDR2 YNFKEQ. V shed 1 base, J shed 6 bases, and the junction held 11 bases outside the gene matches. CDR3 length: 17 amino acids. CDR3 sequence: CASSQVLPGQGFQTQYF. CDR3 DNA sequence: TGTGCCAGCAGCCAAGTCCTTCCGGGACAGGGGTTTCAGACCCAGTACTTC.

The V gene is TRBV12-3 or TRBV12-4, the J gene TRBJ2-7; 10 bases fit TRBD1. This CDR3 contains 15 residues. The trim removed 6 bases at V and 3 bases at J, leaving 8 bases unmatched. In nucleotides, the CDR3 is TGTGCCAGCAGGGGGACCGGGACAGGGGACTACGAGCAGTACTTC. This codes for CASRGTGTGDYEQYF.

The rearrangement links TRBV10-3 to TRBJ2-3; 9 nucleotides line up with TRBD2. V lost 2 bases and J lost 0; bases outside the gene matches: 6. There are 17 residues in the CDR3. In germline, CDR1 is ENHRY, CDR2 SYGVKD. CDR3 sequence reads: CAISERIAGDSTDTQYF. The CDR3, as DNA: TGTGCCATCAGTGAGCGAATAGCGGGGGATAGCACAGATACGCAGTATTTT.

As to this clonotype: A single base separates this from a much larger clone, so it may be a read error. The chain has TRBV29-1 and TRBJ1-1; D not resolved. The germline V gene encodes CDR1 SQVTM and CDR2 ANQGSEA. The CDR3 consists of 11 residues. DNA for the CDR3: TGCAGCGGGGCGGAGGGTACTGATGCTTTCTTT. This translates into CSGAEGTDAFF.

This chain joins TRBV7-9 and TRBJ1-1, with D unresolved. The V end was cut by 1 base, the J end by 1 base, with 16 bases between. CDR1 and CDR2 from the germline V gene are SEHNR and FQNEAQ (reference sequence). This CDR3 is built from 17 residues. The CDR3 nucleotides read TGTGCCAGCAGCTTAGGGTCCGGTCAGAAGGCGAACACTGAAGCTTTCTTT. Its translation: CASSLGSGQKANTEAFF. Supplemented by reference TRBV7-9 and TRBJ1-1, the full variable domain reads DTGVSQNPRHKITKRGQNVTFRCDPISEHNRLYWYRQTLGQGPEFLTYFQNEAQLEKSRLLSDRFSAERPKGSFSTLEIQRTEQGDSAMYLCASSLGSGQKANTEAFFGQGTRLTVV.

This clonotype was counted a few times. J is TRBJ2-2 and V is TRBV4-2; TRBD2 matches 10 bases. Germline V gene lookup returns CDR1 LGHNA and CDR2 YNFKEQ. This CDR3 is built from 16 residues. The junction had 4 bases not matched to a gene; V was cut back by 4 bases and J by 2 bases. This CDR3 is CASSPLAGANTGELFF. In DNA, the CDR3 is TGTGCCAGCAGCCCCCTAGCGGGGGCAAACACCGGGGAGCTGTTTTTT.

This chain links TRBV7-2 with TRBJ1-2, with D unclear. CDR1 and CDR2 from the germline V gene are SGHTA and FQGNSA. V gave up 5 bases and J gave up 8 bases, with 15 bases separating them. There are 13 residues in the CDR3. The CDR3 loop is CASSPPEGSGYTF. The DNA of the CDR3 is TGTGCCAGCAGCCCTCCCGAGGGCTCAGGCTACACCTTC. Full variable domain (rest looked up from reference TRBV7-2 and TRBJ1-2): GAGVSQSPSNKVTEKGKDVELRCDPISGHTALYWYRQSLGQGLEFLIYFQGNSAPDKSGLPSDRFSAERTGGSVSTLTIQRTQQEDSAVYLCASSPPEGSGYTFGSGTRLTVV.

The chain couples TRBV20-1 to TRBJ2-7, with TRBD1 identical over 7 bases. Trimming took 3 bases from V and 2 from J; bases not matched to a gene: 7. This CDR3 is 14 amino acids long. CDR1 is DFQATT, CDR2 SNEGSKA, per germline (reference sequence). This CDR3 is CSASYGTATYEQYF. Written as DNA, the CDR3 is TGCAGTGCTAGTTATGGGACAGCAACCTACGAGCAGTACTTC.

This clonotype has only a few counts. CDR3 amino acids: CASSPGTGRQGYGYTF. CDR3 sequence (DNA): TGCGCCAGCAGCCCCGGGACAGGGCGTCAAGGATATGGCTACACCTTC. The chain is built from TRBV5-1 and TRBJ1-2; 9 positions agree with TRBD1. The V gene end was trimmed by 4 bases and the J gene end by 5 bases; junction bases not matched to a gene: 12. This CDR3 spans 16 amino acids. CDR1 and CDR2 (germline): SGHRS, YFSETQ. Full variable domain (outside the CDR3, taken from reference TRBV5-1 and TRBJ1-2): KAGVTQTPRYLIKTRGQQVTLSCSPISGHRSVSWYQQTPGQGLQFLFEYFSETQRNKGNFPGRFSGRQFSNSRSEMNVSTLELGDSALYLCASSPGTGRQGYGYTFGSGTRLTVV.